Following are 6 T cell receptor beta chains from one sample sequenced in a study of blood T cell repertoires in COVID-19. Produced via immunoSEQ multiplex PCR; TCRdb's table is partial and in-frame only. The sample consists of roughly 32,000 clones, 90% of them appearing once. The material sequenced was peripheral blood. The receptors derive from a man aged 80 or over with acute or convalescent COVID-19.

V usage is TRBV10-1 and J usage is TRBJ2-1, with TRBD2 matching over 10 bases. This CDR3 spans 15 amino acids. Germline loops: CDR1 WNHNN, CDR2 SYGVQD (reference sequence). The trim removed 3 bases at V and 6 bases at J, leaving 5 bases unmatched. Written as DNA, the CDR3 is TGCGCCAGCAGTGACCATAGCGGGGGGTTCAATGAGCAGTTCTTC. Protein sequence: CASSDHSGGFNEQFF.

The V call is TRBV3-1 (or the pseudogene TRBV3-2), the J call TRBJ1-1; TRBD1 might be the D (6 bases). With 3 bases removed from V and 2 bases from J, the gap between germline ends came to 19 bases. Per the germline V gene, CDR1 is LGHDT and CDR2 is YNNKEL (reference sequence). The CDR3 extends over 17 amino acids. The CDR3 nucleotides are TGTGCCAGCAGCCACCTAGCTATTGGCAGGGGAAACACTGAAGCTTTCTTT. Protein product: CASSHLAIGRGNTEAFF.

The CDR3 loop is CSVEDRTGTSTDTQYF. DNA for the CDR3: TGCAGCGTTGAAGATCGGACAGGGACGAGCACAGATACGCAGTATTTT. V usage is TRBV29-1 and J usage is TRBJ2-3; 8 nucleotides line up with TRBD1. The CDR3 covers 16 residues. Germline CDR1 reads SQVTM; CDR2 reads ANQGSEA. J gave up 0 bases and V 0 bases, and 5 bases lay outside the gene matches.

This chain links TRBV7-9 with TRBJ2-3; 9 nucleotides agree with TRBD1. The CDR3 is 16 residues long. After removal of 1 base from V and 2 bases from J, the junction contained 4 bases not matched to a gene. The germline CDR1 and CDR2 sequences are SEHNR and FQNEAQ (reference sequence). DNA of the CDR3: TGTGCCAGCAGCTTAGGCAGGACAGGGGACACAGATACGCAGTATTTT. It translates to CASSLGRTGDTDTQYF.

V and J are TRBV6-6 and TRBJ1-5; 8 positions match TRBD1. The CDR3 loop spans 13 amino acids. V lost 10 bases, J lost 12 bases, and 14 bases stayed unmatched. Germline assignment: CDR1 MNHNY and CDR2 SVGAGI (reference sequence). CDR3: CATETGDRSYQHF. Written as DNA, the CDR3 is TGTGCCACCGAGACAGGGGACCGTTCCTACCAGCATTTT.

This sequence joins TRBV5-1 and TRBJ1-1; possibly TRBD1 for D (5 bases). V lost 4 bases, J lost 1 base, and 8 bases lay in between. The germline V gene encodes CDR1 SGHRS and CDR2 YFSETQ. The CDR3 has 13 amino acids. CDR3 DNA sequence: TGCGCCAGCAGCGAGGACAAGAACACTGAAGCTTTCTTT. Encoded protein: CASSEDKNTEAFF.